These 8 T cell receptor beta chains share one sample of origin, sequenced in a study of shared clonotypes between healthy human individuals. Assay used: immunoSEQ multiplex PCR; TCRdb lists only in-frame clones, some missing. The sample includes about 1 million clones, around 75% of them seen just once. The sequenced sample was memory CD4+ T cells sorted from blood. The subset denotes: CD45RA-negative fraction. Receptors originate from a man between 18 and 35 years old in good health.

This chain connects TRBV19 to TRBJ1-5, with D unresolved. This CDR3 has 12 residues. The germline gives CDR1 LNHDA, CDR2 SQIVND (reference sequence). V lost 5 bases and J 10 bases, leaving 12 bases between the germline ends. The CDR3 spells CASSLGSGPQHF. The CDR3 region has the DNA TGTGCCAGTAGTTTGGGGTCGGGTCCCCAGCATTTT.

The V gene is TRBV15, the J gene TRBJ2-7, with 8 bases aligning to TRBD2. The germline CDR1 and CDR2 sequences are LNHNV and YYDKDF (reference sequence). Trimming removed 2 bases from V and 6 bases from J; junction bases left unmatched: 9. This CDR3 comprises 15 residues. Written as DNA, the CDR3 is TGTGCCACCAGCAGAACGGGACTAGGAGACGGCGAGCAGTACTTC. It codes for CATSRTGLGDGEQYF.

This clone was recorded a few times. The chain is built from TRBV7-2 and TRBJ2-6; D gene ambiguous. V was trimmed by 7 bases and J by 0 bases, leaving 7 bases between them. Germline CDR1 is SGHTA and CDR2 is FQGNSA. The CDR3 is made up of 14 amino acids. CDR3 protein: CASTRDSGANVLTF. Written as DNA, the CDR3 is TGTGCCAGCACTAGGGACTCTGGGGCCAACGTCCTGACTTTC.

The chain combines TRBV28 with TRBJ1-2; D is unclear. V was shortened by 7 bases and J by 5 bases, with 8 bases between the two germline ends. This CDR3 comprises 11 residues. The germline gives CDR1 MDHEN, CDR2 SYDVKM. The CDR3 DNA reads TGTGCCAGCACCACCAAATATGGCTACACCTTC. Translating it yields CASTTKYGYTF.

This sequence joins TRBV19 and TRBJ1-1; 10 bases line up with TRBD1. This CDR3 is 15 amino acids long. J gave up 7 bases and V 6 bases, and 11 bases lay outside the gene matches. Germline values: CDR1 LNHDA, CDR2 SQIVND (reference sequence). CDR3 DNA sequence: TGTGCCAGTAGCCCTCCGGGACAGGGGAGGCATGAAGCTTTCTTT. Its translation is CASSPPGQGRHEAFF.

The V call is TRBV10-3, the J call TRBJ1-2, with a tentative D call TRBD1 (5 bases). Trimming removed 0 bases from V and 6 bases from J, with 11 bases in between. Germline V gene sequence: CDR1 ENHRY, CDR2 SYGVKD. The CDR3 runs to 14 residues. CDR3 in DNA: TGTGCCATCAGTGAGTCGGGGGGTCGGGATGGCTACACCTTC. Translating gives CAISESGGRDGYTF.

The chain has TRBV7-3 and TRBJ2-2; D possibly corresponds to TRBD1 (6 bases). The CDR3 covers 15 residues. The V end was cut by 5 bases, the J end by 0 bases, with 10 bases between. Germline CDR1 reads SGHTA; CDR2 reads FQGTGA. The CDR3, as DNA: TGTGCCAGCAGCCCTAGGGGGACGAACACCGGGGAGCTGTTTTTT. Amino acids: CASSPRGTNTGELFF.

The chain carries TRBV6-5 and TRBJ2-5; possible D gene TRBD2, 7 bases. V lost 0 bases, J lost 4 bases, and 12 bases lay in between. This CDR3 spans 15 amino acids. Germline V gives CDR1 MNHEY, CDR2 SVGAGI. CDR3 DNA sequence: TGTGCCAGCAGTTACTCGGGGGGGCGCCGAGAGACCCAGTACTTC. Translated, it gives CASSYSGGRRETQYF.